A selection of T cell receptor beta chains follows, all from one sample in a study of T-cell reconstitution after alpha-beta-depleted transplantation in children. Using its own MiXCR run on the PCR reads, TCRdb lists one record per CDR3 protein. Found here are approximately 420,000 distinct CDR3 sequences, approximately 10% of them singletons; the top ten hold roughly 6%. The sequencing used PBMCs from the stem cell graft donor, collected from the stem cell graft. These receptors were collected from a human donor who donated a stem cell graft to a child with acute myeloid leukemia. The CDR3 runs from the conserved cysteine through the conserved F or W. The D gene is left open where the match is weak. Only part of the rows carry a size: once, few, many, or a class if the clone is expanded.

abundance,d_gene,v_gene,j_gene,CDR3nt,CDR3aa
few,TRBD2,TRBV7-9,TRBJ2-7,TGTGCCAGCAGCTCACCCCGACTAGCGGGAGACTCCTACGAGCAGTACTTC,CASSSPRLAGDSYEQYF
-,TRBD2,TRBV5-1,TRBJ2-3,TGCGCCAGCAGCTCGGGACTAGCGGTGTACACAGATACGCAGTATTTT,CASSSGLAVYTDTQYF
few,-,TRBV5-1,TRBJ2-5,TGCGCCAGCAGCTTGGAATACCCGGCAGAAAAGTACCAAGAGACCCAGTACTTC,CASSLEYPAEKYQETQYF
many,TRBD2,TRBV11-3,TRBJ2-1,TGTGCCAGCAGCTTAGATCAGGGTGGGACTAGCGTCCACAATGAGCAGTTCTTC,CASSLDQGGTSVHNEQFF
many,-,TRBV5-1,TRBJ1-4,TGCGCCAGCAGCTTGGGACTTGCAACTAATGAAAAACTGTTTTTT,CASSLGLATNEKLFF
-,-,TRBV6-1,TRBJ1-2,TGTGCCAGCAGACAGGGACAAACTAACTATGGCTACACCTTC,CASRQGQTNYGYTF
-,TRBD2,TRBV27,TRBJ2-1,TGTGCCAGCAGCCCGGGGGGGACCTACAATGAGCAGTTCTTC,CASSPGGTYNEQFF
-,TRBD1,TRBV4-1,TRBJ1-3,TGCGCCAGCAGCCACTTCGGGACAGGGGGCTCTAGCGACGGAAACACCATATATTTT,CASSHFGTGGSSDGNTIYF
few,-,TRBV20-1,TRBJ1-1,TGCAGTGCTCAGTGGGGGGGCACTGAAGCTTTCTTT,CSAQWGGTEAFF
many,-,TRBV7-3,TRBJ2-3,TGTGCCAGCAGCTCGAGTGGGACAGATACGCAGTATTTT,CASSSSGTDTQYF